This passage covers 12 T cell receptor beta chains from one sample sequenced in a study of cytomegalovirus exposure and HLA in healthy donors. PCR involved 60 Vbeta and 13 Jbeta primers. Repertoires were generated with immunoSEQ multiplex PCR, while TCRdb's copy carries only in-frame clones and drops some. The sample lists 150,000 to 180,000 clones, around 75% occurring once. The sample consisted of PBMCs. These receptors all stem from a man aged 18 to 30 in good health and CMV-seronegative.

The rearrangement uses TRBV28 and TRBJ2-7; D perhaps matches TRBD1 (5 bases). CDR1 is MDHEN, CDR2 SYDVKM, per germline. The CDR3 is 16 residues long. V dropped 2 bases and J dropped 7 bases, with 21 bases sitting between them. The CDR3 DNA follows: TGTGCCAGCAGTTTAAGCGCCCAGGGTCGAAGGTGGGAGCAGTACTTC. Its protein is CASSLSAQGRRWEQYF.

This clone was counted between two and nine times. This chain links TRBV6-5 with TRBJ2-7, with TRBD1 matching over 9 bases. V trimming: 6 bases; J trimming: 7 bases; junction bases outside the gene matches: 13. This CDR3 region has 15 residues. CDR1 is MNHEY, CDR2 SVGAGI, per germline. The CDR3 sequence: CASRPGTGNSLEQYF. The DNA of the CDR3 is TGTGCCAGCAGACCCGGGACAGGGAATTCGTTAGAGCAGTACTTC.

This clone was observed once. A read error may account for a junction end that differs from germline. This chain links TRBV6-5 with TRBJ1-1, with a tentative D call TRBD1 (6 bases). In germline, CDR1 is MNHEY, CDR2 SVGAGI. This CDR3 region has 15 residues. In DNA, the CDR3 is TGTGCCAGCGGTTACAGGGAGGGGGTAGTTACTGAAGCTTTCTTT. As protein: CASGYREGVVTEAFF.

CDR3 in amino acids: CASSLSQLEQYF. DNA of the CDR3: TGCGCCAGCAGCTTGTCTCAACTAGAGCAGTACTTC. The chain joins TRBV5-1 to TRBJ2-5; perhaps TRBD2 as D (5 bases). CDR1 and CDR2 from the germline V gene are SGHRS and YFSETQ. This CDR3 is built from 12 residues. The V end was cut by 1 base, the J end by 11 bases, with 12 bases between.

This chain joins TRBV7-2 and TRBJ2-7; D possibly corresponds to TRBD2 (5 bases). From germline, CDR1 is SGHTA and CDR2 FQGNSA. There are 15 residues in the CDR3. Trimming stripped 0 bases from V and 2 bases from J, with 11 bases between. CDR3 nucleotides: TGTGCCAGCAGCTTAGCAGGAGGCCTTACCTACGAGCAGTACTTC. The encoded protein is CASSLAGGLTYEQYF.

The chain employs TRBV23-1 and TRBJ2-7; D perhaps matches TRBD2 (5 bases). TRBV23-1 is filed as an ORF, its function uncertain. Trimming pared 0 bases from V and 4 bases from J, leaving 7 bases between. The CDR3 extends over 13 amino acids. In DNA form, the CDR3 reads TGCGCCAGCAGTCAATCGGCGGGTTACGAGCAGTACTTC. Protein: CASSQSAGYEQYF.

This chain joins TRBV28 and TRBJ2-1; 7 bases are shared with TRBD2. Germline CDR1 MDHEN, CDR2 SYDVKM. With 8 bases clipped from V and 5 bases from J, the junction kept 9 bases outside the gene matches. The CDR3 has 14 residues. The CDR3 bases are TGTGCCAGCTTGGGGGGAGGGCCAAACAATGAGCAGTTCTTC. Encoded protein: CASLGGGPNNEQFF.

The chain is built from TRBV4-1 and TRBJ1-2; 10 bases are shared with TRBD1. The V segment lost 4 bases and the J segment 6 bases; nucleotides outside the gene matches: 14. Germline V CDR1 and CDR2: MGHRA, YSYEKL. This CDR3 is built from 17 residues. The CDR3 spells CASSPSGQGVPIDGYTF. The CDR3 DNA reads TGCGCCAGCAGCCCGTCAGGACAGGGGGTTCCCATCGATGGCTACACCTTC.

The chain combines TRBV7-9 with TRBJ2-7; D gene ambiguous. Germline CDR1 SEHNR, CDR2 FQNEAQ (reference sequence). The CDR3 sequence is 15 residues long. Trimming left V 5 bases short and J 1 base short, with 15 bases between. The CDR3 region has the DNA TGTGCCAGCAGCCCCTCTCTGAGCCCTTCCTACGAGCAGTACTTC. Amino acid sequence: CASSPSLSPSYEQYF. The full variable domain, in which reference TRBV7-9 and TRBJ2-7 provide the parts outside the CDR3, is DTGVSQNPRHKITKRGQNVTFRCDPISEHNRLYWYRQTLGQGPEFLTYFQNEAQLEKSRLLSDRFSAERPKGSFSTLEIQRTEQGDSAMYLCASSPSLSPSYEQYFGPGTRLTVT.

This clone appeared once. V is TRBV7-6 and J is TRBJ2-5; 8 bases are shared with TRBD1. The assigned J gene may be wrong: the sequence end matches TRBJ2-7 better. CDR1 is SGHVS and CDR2 is FNYEAQ in the germline V gene. The CDR3 extends over 15 amino acids. The CDR3 DNA reads TGTGCCAGCAGCCTTAGGGCGGACAGGGTCTACGAGCAGTACTTC. Translated: CASSLRADRVYEQYF.

The chain uses TRBV28 and TRBJ2-7; a possible D gene is TRBD2 (6 bases). The CDR3 runs to 14 residues. V lost 7 bases, J lost 2 bases, and 15 bases lay in between. Germline CDR1 MDHEN, CDR2 SYDVKM. CDR3 DNA sequence: TGTGCCAGCACCCACGGGGGTGGGGCCTACGAGCAGTACTTC. Translated: CASTHGGGAYEQYF.

This clone has only one observation. V is TRBV28 and J is TRBJ2-1; 9 bases match TRBD2. From germline, CDR1 is MDHEN and CDR2 SYDVKM. V lost 6 bases and J lost 0; bases outside the gene matches: 6. The CDR3 is 16 residues long. CDR3: CASRRTSAYSYNEQFF. The CDR3 DNA reads as TGTGCCAGCAGGCGGACTAGCGCTTACTCCTACAATGAGCAGTTCTTC.